This TCR beta chain derives from a study of blood T cell repertoires in COVID-19. Study-wide context: Sites across the United States, Italy and Spain contributed samples from acute and convalescent COVID-19. Sources were T cells, B-cell-depleted T cells, or PBMCs; the material itself was cDNA or gDNA.

Per the original methods: Scientists estimated how many nucleated cells there were by amplifying reference gene primers. Clones were read by immunoSEQ multiplex PCR, and TCRdb kept only the in-frame ones, dropping some. V, J and clone size were drawn from that table, and D and trimming were deduced from the DNA. The repertoire holds some 130,000 clones, around 89% seen once, with around 3.2% in the top ten. The CDR3 covers 13 residues. Trimming shortened V by 1 base and J by 3 bases, and 6 bases separated the two germline ends. Germline loops: CDR1 SGHTA, CDR2 FQGTGA. The sequencing input was peripheral blood. The clonotype comes from a man in his 60s with active or convalescent COVID-19. J is TRBJ1-1 and V is TRBV7-3; D call uncertain. The CDR3 protein is CASSLIADTEAFF. CDR3 bases: TGTGCCAGCAGCTTAATCGCGGACACTGAAGCTTTCTTT.